The T cell receptor (beta chain) under discussion was sequenced for a study of T cell changes during pregnancy in multiple sclerosis. The repertoire was sequenced with immunoSEQ multiplex PCR; TCRdb's copy has only in-frame clones and lacks some. The sample has fewer than 20,000 clones; about 85% are singletons. This sequence originates from a female donor with multiple sclerosis, enrolled in a pregnancy study. Source: CD8+ T cells from peripheral blood mononuclear cells, taken after pregnancy.

For the CDR3, the DNA is TGCGCCAGCAGCCGACAGGGATACGAGCAGTACTTC. Its translation is CASSRQGYEQYF. The rearrangement joins TRBV5-1 to TRBJ2-7, with 7 bases that match TRBD1. Trimming at V came to 4 bases and at J to 4 bases, leaving 2 bases not matched to a gene. Germline CDR1 is SGHRS and CDR2 is YFSETQ. This CDR3 is built from 12 residues.